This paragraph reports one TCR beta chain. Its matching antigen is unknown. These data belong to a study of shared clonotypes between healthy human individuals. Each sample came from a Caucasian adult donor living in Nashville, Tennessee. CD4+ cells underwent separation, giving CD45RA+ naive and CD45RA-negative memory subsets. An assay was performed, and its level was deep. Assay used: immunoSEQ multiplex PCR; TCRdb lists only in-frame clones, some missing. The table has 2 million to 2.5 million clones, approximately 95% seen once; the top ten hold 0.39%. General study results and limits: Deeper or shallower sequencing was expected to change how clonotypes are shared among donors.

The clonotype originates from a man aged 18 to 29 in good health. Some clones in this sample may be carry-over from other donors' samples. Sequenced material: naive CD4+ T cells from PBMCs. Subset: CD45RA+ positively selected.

The CDR3 coding sequence is TGTGCCAGTAGTTCGACCGTCCTCGGGGCCAACGTCCTGACTTTC. It translates to CASSSTVLGANVLTF. The gene calls are TRBV19 and TRBJ2-6; unclear D gene. With 5 bases removed from V and 4 bases from J, the gap between germline ends came to 12 bases. This CDR3 comprises 15 residues. Germline loops: CDR1 LNHDA, CDR2 SQIVND (reference sequence).